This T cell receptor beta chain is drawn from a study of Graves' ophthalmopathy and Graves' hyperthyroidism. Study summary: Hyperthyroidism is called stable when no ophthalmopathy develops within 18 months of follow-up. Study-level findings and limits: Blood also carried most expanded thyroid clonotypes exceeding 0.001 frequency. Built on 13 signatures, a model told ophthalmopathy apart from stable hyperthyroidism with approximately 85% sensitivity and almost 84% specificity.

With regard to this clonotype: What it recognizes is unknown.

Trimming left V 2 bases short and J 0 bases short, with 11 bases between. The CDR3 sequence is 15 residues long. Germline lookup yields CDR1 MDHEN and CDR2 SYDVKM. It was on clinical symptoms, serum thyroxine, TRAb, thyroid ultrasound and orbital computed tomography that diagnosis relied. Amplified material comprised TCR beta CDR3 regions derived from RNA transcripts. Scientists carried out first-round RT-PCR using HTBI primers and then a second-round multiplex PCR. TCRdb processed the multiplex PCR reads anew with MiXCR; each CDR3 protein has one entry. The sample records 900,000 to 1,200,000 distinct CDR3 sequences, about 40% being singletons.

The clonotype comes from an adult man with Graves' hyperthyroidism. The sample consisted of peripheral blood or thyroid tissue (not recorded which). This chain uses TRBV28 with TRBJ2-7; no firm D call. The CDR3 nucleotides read TGTGCCAGCAGTTTAATCCTCGGGTTCTCCTACGAGCAGTACTTC. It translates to CASSLILGFSYEQYF.